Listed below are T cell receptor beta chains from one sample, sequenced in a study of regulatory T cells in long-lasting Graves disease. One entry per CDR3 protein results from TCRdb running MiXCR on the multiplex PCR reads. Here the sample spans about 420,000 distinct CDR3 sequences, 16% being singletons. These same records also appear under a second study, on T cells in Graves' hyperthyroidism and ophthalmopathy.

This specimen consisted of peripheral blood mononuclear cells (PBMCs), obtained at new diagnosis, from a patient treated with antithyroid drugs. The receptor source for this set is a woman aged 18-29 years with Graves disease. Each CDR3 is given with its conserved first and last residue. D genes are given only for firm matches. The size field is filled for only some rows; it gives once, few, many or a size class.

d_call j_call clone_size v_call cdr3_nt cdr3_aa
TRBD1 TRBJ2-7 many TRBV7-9 TGCGCCAGCAGCTGGACAGGGGGCAACTACGAGCAGTACTTC CASSWTGGNYEQYF
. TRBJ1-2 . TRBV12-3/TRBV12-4 TGTGCCAGCAGGGCTCGGGGGCGCTGGGACTATGGCTACACCTTC CASRARGRWDYGYTF
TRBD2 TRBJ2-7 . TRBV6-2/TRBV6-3 TGTGCCAGCAGTTACACAAGGACTAGCGGGAGCCTCCACTACGAGCAGTACTTC CASSYTRTSGSLHYEQYF
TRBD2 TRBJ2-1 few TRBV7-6 TGTGCCAGCAGCTTAGATGGGCAGCCGGGACTAGCGGGATACAATGAGCAGTTCTTC CASSLDGQPGLAGYNEQFF
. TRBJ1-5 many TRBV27 TGTGCCAGCAGTTTTCGGGTTAATCAGCCCCAGCATTTT CASSFRVNQPQHF
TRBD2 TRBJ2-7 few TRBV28 TGTGCCAGCACCGGGACTAGCGGGATAATCAGCTACGAGCAGTACTTC CASTGTSGIISYEQYF
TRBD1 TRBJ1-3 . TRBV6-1 TGTGCCAGCAGGCGGACAGGGGACGGAAACACCACATATTTT CASRRTGDGNTTYF
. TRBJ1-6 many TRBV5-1 TGCGCCAGCAGCTATTCCGGGCAGGCGTATAATTCACCCCTCCACTTT CASSYSGQAYNSPLHF
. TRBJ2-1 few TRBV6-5 TGTGCCAGCAGTTACGCGCTAGCGCATTCCTACAATGAGCAGTTCTTC CASSYALAHSYNEQFF
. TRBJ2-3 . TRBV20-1 TGCAGTGCCATCAGGGATCCCACAGATACGCAGTATTTT CSAIRDPTDTQYF